This passage covers 12 T cell receptor beta chains from one sample sequenced in a study of regulatory T cells in long-lasting Graves disease. With iRepertoire HTBI primers and Arm-PCR of CDR3 regions, TCR beta libraries were built. TCRdb itself ran the multiplex PCR reads through MiXCR, one entry per CDR3 protein. Of some 460,000 distinct CDR3 sequences detected, about 16% appear once; the ten largest clones hold approximately 12%. Noted time point: newly diagnosed GD, antithyroid drugs for less than 3 months. TCR sequences were obtained from RNA taken from PBMCs. These data also featured in a second study, about T cells in Graves' hyperthyroidism and ophthalmopathy.

Sequenced here: peripheral blood mononuclear cells (PBMCs), sampled at new diagnosis, from a patient treated with antithyroid drugs. The receptors were sampled from a man aged 35-49 years with Graves disease.

This clonotype has ten or more counts. This sequence joins TRBV20-1 and TRBJ2-1; D is unclear. In germline, CDR1 is DFQATT, CDR2 SNEGSKA (reference sequence). V lost 3 bases, J lost 9 bases, and 15 bases lay in between. The CDR3 is 13 amino acids. CDR3 DNA: TGCAGTGCTAGTATCTGGCCGCAGGTTGAGCAGTTCTTC. Translating it yields CSASIWPQVEQFF.

This clonotype was observed a few times. This rearrangement joins TRBV20-1 to TRBJ1-1, with 7 positions matching TRBD1. The germline V gene has CDR1 DFQATT and CDR2 SNEGSKA (reference sequence). The CDR3 is 13 residues long. V gave up 6 bases and J gave up 0 bases; unmatched junction bases: 4. CDR3 DNA: TGCAGTGCATTGGACAGGCTGAACACTGAAGCTTTCTTT. Amino acids: CSALDRLNTEAFF.

On this clonotype itself: A clone one base away is much larger, so this may be a read error. This sequence joins TRBV6-2 or TRBV6-3 and TRBJ1-2; the match to TRBD1 covers 8 bases. Germline V gene sequence: CDR1 MNHEY, CDR2 SVGEGT. The CDR3 sequence is 13 residues long. V lost 2 bases, J lost 8 bases, and 4 bases stayed unmatched. CDR3 loop: CASSYNRGGGYTF. CDR3 bases: TGTGCCAGCAGTTACAACAGGGGGGGAGGCTACACCTTC.

The table lists this clonotype with many counts. The gene calls are TRBV11-2 and TRBJ2-1; the D gene is possibly TRBD1 (6 bases). Trimming removed 4 bases from V and 1 base from J, with 17 bases in between. Germline V gene data show CDR1 as SGHAT and CDR2 as FQNNGV. This CDR3 has 17 amino acids. In nucleotides, the CDR3 is TGTGCCAGCAGCTATAAACAGGGAGTGGGATCCTACAATGAGCAGTTCTTC. Protein: CASSYKQGVGSYNEQFF.

This clonotype was seen at least ten times. This chain connects TRBV2 to TRBJ2-5; the match to TRBD2 covers 11 bases. Looked up from germline, CDR1 is SNHLY and CDR2 is FYNNEI. The CDR3 contains 15 residues. V was clipped by 2 bases and J by 1 base; unmatched bases: 0. CDR3 coding DNA: TGTGCCAGCAGTGAAACTAGCGGGAGCCAAGAGACCCAGTACTTC. Its translation: CASSETSGSQETQYF.

Details on this clonotype: This probably arose from a read error, given a far larger clone one base away. CDR3 DNA sequence: TGTGCCAGCAGCCGGGGACAGAACTACGATCAGTACTTC. The encoded protein is CASSRGQNYDQYF. This chain joins TRBV7-2 and TRBJ2-7, with 7 bases lining up with TRBD1. The V gene's germline CDR1 is SGHTA and CDR2 FQGNSA. The CDR3 contains 13 residues. Full variable domain (missing parts from reference TRBV7-2 and TRBJ2-7): GAGVSQSPSNKVTEKGKDVELRCDPISGHTALYWYRQSLGQGLEFLIYFQGNSAPDKSGLPSDRFSAERTGGSVSTLTIQRTQQEDSAVYLCASSRGQNYDQYFGPGTRLTVT.

This clonotype appeared many times. The chain carries TRBV2 and TRBJ2-2; tentative D call: TRBD2 (5 bases). V was trimmed by 2 bases and J by 1 base, leaving 8 bases between them. Germline values: CDR1 SNHLY, CDR2 FYNNEI. This CDR3 is built from 15 residues. Written as DNA, the CDR3 is TGTGCCAGCAGTGAATCAGCGGTGAACACCGGGGAGCTGTTTTTT. Protein product: CASSESAVNTGELFF.

In its sample, this clonotype was seen many times. V is TRBV6-9 and J is TRBJ2-7; TRBD1 aligns across 7 bases. The CDR3 loop spans 15 amino acids. Germline trimming cut 3 bases from V and 3 bases from J; bases unmatched to any gene: 8. Germline V CDR1 and CDR2: MNHGY, SVAAGI. The CDR3 DNA sequence: TGTGCCAGCAGTTACTCCCGGGACAGAAACTACGAGCAGTACTTC. Protein: CASSYSRDRNYEQYF.

This clonotype was detected only a few times. CDR3 sequence (DNA): TGTGCCAGCAGCGACCCGACTGTAGCAAAAGAGACCCAGTACTTC. It translates to CASSDPTVAKETQYF. The chain carries TRBV7-9 and TRBJ2-5; D remains ambiguous. The V end was cut by 5 bases, the J end by 3 bases, with 16 bases between. In germline, CDR1 is SEHNR, CDR2 FQNEAQ (reference sequence). This CDR3 has 15 amino acids.

This clonotype was observed a few times. The rearrangement links TRBV30 to TRBJ2-3; the D gene is possibly TRBD1 (5 bases). Germline lookup yields CDR1 GTSNPN and CDR2 SVGIG (reference sequence). The CDR3 is 16 amino acids. Trimming stripped 0 bases from V and 0 bases from J, with 13 bases between. Here the CDR3 DNA reads TGTGCCTGGAGTGTAAGTTGGGGCAGGAGCACAGATACGCAGTATTTT. It yields the protein CAWSVSWGRSTDTQYF.

Comments on this clonotype: Given a much more abundant clone one base away, this may be a read error. This chain links TRBV27 with TRBJ2-3; the D gene is possibly TRBD1 (6 bases). Trimming removed 5 bases at V and 4 bases at J, with 31 bases between. The CDR3 sequence is 20 residues long. Germline values: CDR1 MNHEY, CDR2 SMNVEV (reference sequence). CDR3 in DNA: TGTGCCAGCAGTGATTCGGACAGTCGGGGCGTCGGACTCTCGGCAGATACGCAGTATTTT. Residues: CASSDSDSRGVGLSADTQYF.

This clonotype was counted a few times. The V and J genes are TRBV19 and TRBJ2-1; D is perhaps TRBD2 (5 bases). Trimming left V 4 bases short and J 4 bases short, with 11 bases between. Germline V gene data show CDR1 as LNHDA and CDR2 as SQIVND (reference sequence). CDR3 length: 14 residues. The CDR3 region has the DNA TGTGCCAGTAGTAGAACACCGGGATACAATGAGCAGTTCTTC. This codes for CASSRTPGYNEQFF.